The rows below give T cell receptor beta chains drawn from one sample of a study of STAT5B mutations in CD4+ large granular lymphocyte leukemia. Method: immunoSEQ multiplex PCR; TCRdb's copy keeps in-frame clones and lacks some. The sample has fewer than 45,000 clones; about 81% are singletons. The source material was CD4+ T cells from blood buffy coats. The receptors shown here come from a human donor in good health. Each CDR3 is given with its conserved first and last residue. The D gene is left open where the match is weak. The size field is filled for only some rows; it gives once, few, many or a size class.

size	V	D	J	DNA	CDR3
-	TRBV15	-	TRBJ2-7	TGTGCCACCAGCAGAGATTATGGTCGGGGGCCAACCTACGAGCAGTACTTC	CATSRDYGRGPTYEQYF
once	TRBV4-3	TRBD1	TRBJ1-2	TGCGCCAGCAGCCAGGGACAGGGGGCGCGAGGCTACACCTTC	CASSQGQGARGYTF
-	TRBV5-4	TRBD1	TRBJ2-1	TGTGCCAGCAGCTCGGGACAGGGAGTTTACAATGAGCAGTTCTTC	CASSSGQGVYNEQFF
-	TRBV27	-	TRBJ2-5	TGTGCCAGCATCGTCCGGGCAGGGCTTACGGAGACCCAGTACTTC	CASIVRAGLTETQYF
-	TRBV30	-	TRBJ2-7	TGTGCCTGGAGTGTACTATCGGGGACCGAGCAGTACTTC	CAWSVLSGTEQYF
few	TRBV9	TRBD1	TRBJ1-2	TGTGCCAGCAGTTATTTCCGGGACAGATCCTATGGCTACACCTTC	CASSYFRDRSYGYTF
-	TRBV7-7	TRBD1	TRBJ1-5	TGTGCCAGCAGCTCCGGACAGGGGCAGCCCCAGCATTTT	CASSSGQGQPQHF
-	TRBV9	-	TRBJ1-1	TGTGCCAGCAGCGTAGAAGTTGATCTCCAAAGCGAAGCTTTCTTT	CASSVEVDLQSEAFF
-	TRBV30	-	TRBJ1-1	TGTGCCTGGACCAATGGATTCGGCCTGGCAGGGATGAACACTGAAGCTTTCTTT	CAWTNGFGLAGMNTEAFF
-	TRBV7-9	-	TRBJ2-5	TGTGCCAGCACCCTAATGGGGGCACAAGAGACCCAGTACTTC	CASTLMGAQETQYF
-	TRBV6-1	-	TRBJ1-2	TGTGCCAGCTGCCGGGACGGAGACTATGGCTACACCTTC	CASCRDGDYGYTF
few	TRBV7-2	-	TRBJ2-1	TGTGCCAGCAGCTTCCGCGGCGGGATGAACCCATACAATGAGCAGTTCTTC	CASSFRGGMNPYNEQFF
-	TRBV6-4	-	TRBJ2-1	TGTGCCAGCAGTCCTCACCGCGGAGACAATGAGCAGTTCTTC	CASSPHRGDNEQFF
-	TRBV7-9	-	TRBJ1-2	TGTGCCAGCAGCTTAGGCGGGGGCTACACCTTC	CASSLGGGYTF
-	TRBV7-2	-	TRBJ2-3	TGTGCCAGCACCAAGGGGAGGCCCACAGATACGCAGTATTTT	CASTKGRPTDTQYF
-	TRBV7-9	-	TRBJ1-5	TGTGCCAGCAGCTTAACGGGGACTCAGCCCCAGCATTTT	CASSLTGTQPQHF
-	TRBV11-2	-	TRBJ2-2	TGTGCCAGCAGCACAACAGGCGTGGGGGAGGAGGAGCTGTTTTTT	CASSTTGVGEEELFF
-	TRBV28	TRBD2	TRBJ2-7	TGTGCCAGCAGGCCTACTAGCGGGGGAACCTACGAGCAGTACTTC	CASRPTSGGTYEQYF
-	TRBV19	TRBD1	TRBJ1-4	TGTGCCAGTAGTATAAAAGGACAGGGGAGTGAAAAACTGTTTTTT	CASSIKGQGSEKLFF
-	TRBV6-5	-	TRBJ1-3	TGTGCCAGCAGCCGGTCCGGAAACACCATATATTTT	CASSRSGNTIYF
-	TRBV6-1	-	TRBJ2-5	TGTGCCAGCAGAACAGGGGCGGGGGAGACCCAGTACTTC	CASRTGAGETQYF
-	TRBV18	-	TRBJ2-3	TGTGCCAGCTCACCATCCCTTTCCCTAGATACGCAGTATTTT	CASSPSLSLDTQYF
-	TRBV5-4	-	TRBJ2-3	TGTGCCAGCAGCAAACAGGGAACAGATACGCAGTATTTT	CASSKQGTDTQYF
-	TRBV4-1	-	TRBJ2-5	TGCGCCAGCAGCCAGGCCATGTACCAAGAGACCCAGTACTTC	CASSQAMYQETQYF
-	TRBV21-1	-	TRBJ1-1	TGTGCCAGCAGCAATAGGTTAGGCAGGGGGCGGAACACTGAAGCTTTCTTT	CASSNRLGRGRNTEAFF
few	TRBV6-5	-	TRBJ1-5	TGTGCCAGCAGTTATTCCGGGACGGGAAATCAGCCCCAGCATTTT	CASSYSGTGNQPQHF
-	TRBV5-1	-	TRBJ1-6	TGCGCCAGCAGCTCGAACGCAGGTAGACCCAATAATTCACCCCTCCACTTT	CASSSNAGRPNNSPLHF
-	TRBV19	TRBD1	TRBJ1-6	TGTGCCAGTAGTATCGGTCTGGGACAGGGTAATTCACCCCTCCACTTT	CASSIGLGQGNSPLHF
-	TRBV30	-	TRBJ1-5	TGTGCCTGGAGCGGGTTATCGGCCACGGGCGATCAGCCCCAGCATTTT	CAWSGLSATGDQPQHF
-	TRBV7-2	TRBD2	TRBJ2-5	TGTGCCAGCAGCTCCAGACTAGCGGGGGGGTACGGGACCCAGTACTTC	CASSSRLAGGYGTQYF
-	TRBV19	-	TRBJ2-2	TGTGCCAGTAGTAACCCGAACACCGGGGAGCTGTTTTTT	CASSNPNTGELFF
-	TRBV18	-	TRBJ1-1	TGTGCCAGCTCGCTGATGAGAGGTTCCTCCCGCCGGGGGAACACTGAAGCTTTCTTT	CASSLMRGSSRRGNTEAFF
-	TRBV19	TRBD2	TRBJ2-1	TGTGCCAGTAGTATAGATACCCCTAGCGGGGCTTACAATGAGCAGTTCTTC	CASSIDTPSGAYNEQFF
-	TRBV5-8	-	TRBJ2-7	TGTGCCAGCAGCTTGGGGGATATAGCCTACGAGCAGTACTTC	CASSLGDIAYEQYF
-	TRBV6-6	TRBD2	TRBJ2-1	TGTGCCAGCAGTCCTCGCCCCGGGACTAGCAACAATGAGCAGTTCTTC	CASSPRPGTSNNEQFF
-	TRBV28	-	TRBJ1-1	TGTGCCAGCCTCGACAACACTGAAGCTTTCTTT	CASLDNTEAFF
-	TRBV30	-	TRBJ1-1	TGTGCCTGGAGCCGTAACACTGAAGCTTTCTTT	CAWSRNTEAFF
-	TRBV29-1	TRBD1	TRBJ1-2	TGCAGCGTCCAGGGGACAGGGGGCGCCCCGGGCTATGGCTACACCTTC	CSVQGTGGAPGYGYTF
-	TRBV4-2	TRBD2	TRBJ2-1	TGTGCCAGCAGCCTGACACCGATTACTCTAGCGGGACCTCACAATGAGCAGTTCTTC	CASSLTPITLAGPHNEQFF
-	TRBV29-1	-	TRBJ2-3	TGCAGCCTAACGACACCCGCGACAGATACGCAGTATTTT	CSLTTPATDTQYF
once	TRBV19	TRBD1	TRBJ1-1	TGTGCCAGTAGAAGGACAGGGGTAGGTACTGAAGCTTTCTTT	CASRRTGVGTEAFF
once	TRBV10-1	TRBD2	TRBJ2-2	TGCGCCAGCAGTGAGAGACCGGGACTAGCCTCCTCTGGGGAGCTGTTTTTT	CASSERPGLASSGELFF
-	TRBV28	TRBD1	TRBJ1-2	TGTGCCAGCAGTGGACAGGACGTAGATGGCTACACCTTC	CASSGQDVDGYTF
-	TRBV2	-	TRBJ1-5	TGTGCCAGCAGTAAGGATGAGAATCAGCCCCAGCATTTT	CASSKDENQPQHF